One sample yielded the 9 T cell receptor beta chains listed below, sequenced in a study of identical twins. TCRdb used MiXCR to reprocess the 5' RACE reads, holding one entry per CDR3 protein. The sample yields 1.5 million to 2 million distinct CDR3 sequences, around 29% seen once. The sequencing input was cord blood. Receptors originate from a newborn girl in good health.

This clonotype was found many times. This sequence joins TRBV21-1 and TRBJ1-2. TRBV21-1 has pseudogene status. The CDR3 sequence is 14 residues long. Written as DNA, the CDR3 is TGTGCCAGCAGCAAGGGTGAAGCTAACTATGGCTACACCTTC. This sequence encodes CASSKGEANYGYTF.

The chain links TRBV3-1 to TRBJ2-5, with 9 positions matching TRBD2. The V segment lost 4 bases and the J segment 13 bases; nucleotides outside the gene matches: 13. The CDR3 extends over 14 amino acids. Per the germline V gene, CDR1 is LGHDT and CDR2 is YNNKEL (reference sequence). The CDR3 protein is CASSLLAGDNERYF. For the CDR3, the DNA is TGTGCCAGCAGCCTCTTAGCGGGAGACAATGAGCGGTACTTC.

CDR3 residues: CASSSHGLAGRSTDTQYF. The CDR3 nucleotides read TGTGCCAGCAGTTCGCACGGACTAGCGGGACGGAGTACAGATACGCAGTATTTT. This chain connects TRBV6-2 or TRBV6-3 to TRBJ2-3, with 12 bases fitting TRBD2. CDR1 MNHEY and CDR2 SVGEGT come from the germline V gene. The CDR3 is 18 residues long. After removal of 4 bases from V and 3 bases from J, the junction contained 11 bases not matched to a gene.

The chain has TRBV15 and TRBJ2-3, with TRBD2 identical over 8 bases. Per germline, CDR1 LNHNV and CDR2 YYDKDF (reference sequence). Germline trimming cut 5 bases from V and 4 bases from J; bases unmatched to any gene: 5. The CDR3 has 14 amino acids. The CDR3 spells CATSGELAADTQYF. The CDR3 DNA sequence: TGTGCCACCAGCGGGGAACTAGCGGCAGATACGCAGTATTTT.

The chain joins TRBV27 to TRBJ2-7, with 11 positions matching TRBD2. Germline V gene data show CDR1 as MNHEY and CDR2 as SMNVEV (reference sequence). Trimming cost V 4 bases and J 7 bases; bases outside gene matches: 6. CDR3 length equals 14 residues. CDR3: CASSSPSGRNEQYF. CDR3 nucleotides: TGTGCCAGCAGTTCCCCTAGCGGGAGGAATGAGCAGTACTTC.

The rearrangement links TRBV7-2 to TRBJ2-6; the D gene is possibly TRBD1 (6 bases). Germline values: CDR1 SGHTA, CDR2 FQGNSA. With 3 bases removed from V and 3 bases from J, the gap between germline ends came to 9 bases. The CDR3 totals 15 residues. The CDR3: CASSFYRVGANVLTF. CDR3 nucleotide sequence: TGTGCCAGCAGCTTTTACAGGGTTGGGGCCAACGTCCTGACTTTC.

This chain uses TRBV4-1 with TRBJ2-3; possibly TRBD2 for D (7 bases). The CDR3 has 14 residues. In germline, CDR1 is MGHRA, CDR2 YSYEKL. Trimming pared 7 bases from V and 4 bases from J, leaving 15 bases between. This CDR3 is CASIPGGLPDTQYF. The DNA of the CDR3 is TGCGCCAGCATACCGGGGGGCCTCCCAGATACGCAGTATTTT.

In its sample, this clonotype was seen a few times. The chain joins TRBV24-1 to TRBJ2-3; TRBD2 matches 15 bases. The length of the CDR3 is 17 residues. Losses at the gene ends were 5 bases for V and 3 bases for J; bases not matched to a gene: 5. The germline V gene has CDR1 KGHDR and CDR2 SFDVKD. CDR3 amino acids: CATSGGTSGGTTDTQYF. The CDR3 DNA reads TGTGCCACCAGTGGGGGGACTAGCGGGGGGACGACAGATACGCAGTATTTT.

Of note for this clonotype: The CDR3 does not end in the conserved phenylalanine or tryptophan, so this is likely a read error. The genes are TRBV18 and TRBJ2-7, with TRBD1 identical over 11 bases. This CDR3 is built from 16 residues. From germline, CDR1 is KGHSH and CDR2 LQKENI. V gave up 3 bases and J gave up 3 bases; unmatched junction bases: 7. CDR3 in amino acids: CASSPLGTGGHYEQYL. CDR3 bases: TGTGCCAGCTCACCGCTCGGGACAGGGGGTCACTACGAGCAGTACCTC.